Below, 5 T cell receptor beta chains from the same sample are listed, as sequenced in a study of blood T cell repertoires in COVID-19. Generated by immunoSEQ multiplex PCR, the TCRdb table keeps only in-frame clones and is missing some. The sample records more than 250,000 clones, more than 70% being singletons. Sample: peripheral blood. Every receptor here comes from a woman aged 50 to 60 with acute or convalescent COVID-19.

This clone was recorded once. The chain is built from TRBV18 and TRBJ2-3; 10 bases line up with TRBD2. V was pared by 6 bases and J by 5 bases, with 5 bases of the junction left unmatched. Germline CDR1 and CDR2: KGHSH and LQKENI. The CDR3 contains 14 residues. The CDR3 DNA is TGTGCCAGCTCTCTAGCGGGAGAGGAAGATACGCAGTATTTT. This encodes CASSLAGEEDTQYF.

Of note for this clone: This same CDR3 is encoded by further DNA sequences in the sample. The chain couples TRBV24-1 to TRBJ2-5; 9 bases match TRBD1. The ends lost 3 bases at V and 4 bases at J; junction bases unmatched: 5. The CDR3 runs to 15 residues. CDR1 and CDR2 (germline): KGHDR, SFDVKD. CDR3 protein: CATSDTRQGGETQYF. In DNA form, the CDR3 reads TGTGCCACCAGTGATACCCGACAGGGGGGAGAGACCCAGTACTTC.

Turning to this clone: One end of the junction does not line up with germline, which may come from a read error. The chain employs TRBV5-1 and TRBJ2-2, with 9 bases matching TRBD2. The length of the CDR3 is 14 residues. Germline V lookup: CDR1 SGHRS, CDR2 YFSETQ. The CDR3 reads CARSLAGGTGELFF. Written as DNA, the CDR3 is TGCGCCCGCAGCTTGGCGGGGGGGACCGGGGAGCTGTTTTTT.

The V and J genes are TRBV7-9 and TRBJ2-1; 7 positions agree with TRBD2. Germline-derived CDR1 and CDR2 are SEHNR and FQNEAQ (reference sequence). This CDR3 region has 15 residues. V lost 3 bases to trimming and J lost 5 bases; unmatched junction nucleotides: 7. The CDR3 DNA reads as TGTGCCAGCAGCTTTTCGGGGGGTAGGGACAATGAGCAGTTCTTC. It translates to CASSFSGGRDNEQFF.

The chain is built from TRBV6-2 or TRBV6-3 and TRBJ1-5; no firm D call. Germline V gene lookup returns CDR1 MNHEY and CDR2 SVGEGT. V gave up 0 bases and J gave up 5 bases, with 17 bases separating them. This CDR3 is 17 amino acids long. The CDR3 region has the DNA TGTGCCAGCAGTTACTCGAAGGAGGGCCCGGATTATCAGCCCCAGCATTTT. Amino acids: CASSYSKEGPDYQPQHF.